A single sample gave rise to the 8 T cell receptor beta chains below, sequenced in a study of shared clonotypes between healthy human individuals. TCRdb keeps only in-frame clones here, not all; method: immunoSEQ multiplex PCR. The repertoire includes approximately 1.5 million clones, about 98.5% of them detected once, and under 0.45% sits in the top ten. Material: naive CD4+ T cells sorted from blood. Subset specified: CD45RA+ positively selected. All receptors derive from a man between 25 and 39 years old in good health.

The CDR3: CASSRAGASYEQYF. The CDR3 bases are TGTGCCAGCAGCCGGGCAGGGGCCTCCTACGAGCAGTACTTC. The chain combines TRBV28 with TRBJ2-7, with D maybe TRBD1 (6 bases). V lost 6 bases, J lost 0 bases, and 12 bases lay in between. The CDR3 loop spans 14 amino acids. The germline CDR1 and CDR2 sequences are MDHEN and SYDVKM.

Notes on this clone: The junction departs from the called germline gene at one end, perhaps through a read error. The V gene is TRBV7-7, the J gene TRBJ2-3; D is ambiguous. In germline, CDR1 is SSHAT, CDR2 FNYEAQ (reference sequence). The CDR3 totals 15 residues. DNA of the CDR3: TGTGCTAGCAGCCCCCGGACCATGAGCACAGATACGCAGTATTTT. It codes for CASSPRTMSTDTQYF.

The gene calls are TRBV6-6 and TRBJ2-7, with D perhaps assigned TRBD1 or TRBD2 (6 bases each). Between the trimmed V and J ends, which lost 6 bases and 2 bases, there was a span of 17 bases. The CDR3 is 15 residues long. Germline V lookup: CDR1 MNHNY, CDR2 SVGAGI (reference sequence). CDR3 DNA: TGTGCCAGCAGCCCCGGGGGCGGGTGGGCCTACGAGCAGTACTTC. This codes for CASSPGGGWAYEQYF.

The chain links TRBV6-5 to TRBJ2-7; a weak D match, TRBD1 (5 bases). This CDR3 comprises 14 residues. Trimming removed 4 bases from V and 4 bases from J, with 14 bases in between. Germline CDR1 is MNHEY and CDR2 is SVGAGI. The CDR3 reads CASSSLSDTYEQYF. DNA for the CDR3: TGTGCCAGCAGTTCACTATCGGACACTTACGAGCAGTACTTC.

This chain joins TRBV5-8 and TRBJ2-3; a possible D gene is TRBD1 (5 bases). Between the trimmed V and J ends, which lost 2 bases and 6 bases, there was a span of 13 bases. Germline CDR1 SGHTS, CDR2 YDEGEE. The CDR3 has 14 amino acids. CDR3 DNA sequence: TGTGCCAGCAGCTTTGTACAGGTTGGGGATACGCAGTATTTT. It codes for CASSFVQVGDTQYF. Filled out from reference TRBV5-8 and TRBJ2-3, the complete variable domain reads EAGVTQSPTHLIKTRGQQATLRCSPISGHTSVYWYQQALGLGLQFLLWYDEGEERNRGNFPPRFSGRQFPNYSSELNVNALELEDSALYLCASSFVQVGDTQYFGPGTRLTVL.

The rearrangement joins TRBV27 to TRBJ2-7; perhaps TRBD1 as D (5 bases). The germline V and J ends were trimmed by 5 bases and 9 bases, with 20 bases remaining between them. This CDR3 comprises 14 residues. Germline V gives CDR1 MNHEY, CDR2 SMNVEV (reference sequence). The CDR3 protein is CASSLDKASLGQYF. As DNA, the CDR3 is TGTGCCAGCAGTCTGGACAAGGCCTCTCTCGGGCAGTACTTC.

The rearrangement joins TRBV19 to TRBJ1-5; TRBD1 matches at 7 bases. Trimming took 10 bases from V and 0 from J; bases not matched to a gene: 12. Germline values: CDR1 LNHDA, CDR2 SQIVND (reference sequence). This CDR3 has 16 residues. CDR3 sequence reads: CATTGQDKYSNQPQHF. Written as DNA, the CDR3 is TGTGCCACCACAGGACAGGATAAATATAGCAATCAGCCCCAGCATTTT.

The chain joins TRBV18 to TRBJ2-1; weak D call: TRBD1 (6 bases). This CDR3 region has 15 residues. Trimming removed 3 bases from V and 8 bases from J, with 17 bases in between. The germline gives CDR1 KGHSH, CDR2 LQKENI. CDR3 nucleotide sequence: TGTGCCAGCTCACCGGACAGCTTATCAAGAGATGAGCAGTTCTTC. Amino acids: CASSPDSLSRDEQFF.